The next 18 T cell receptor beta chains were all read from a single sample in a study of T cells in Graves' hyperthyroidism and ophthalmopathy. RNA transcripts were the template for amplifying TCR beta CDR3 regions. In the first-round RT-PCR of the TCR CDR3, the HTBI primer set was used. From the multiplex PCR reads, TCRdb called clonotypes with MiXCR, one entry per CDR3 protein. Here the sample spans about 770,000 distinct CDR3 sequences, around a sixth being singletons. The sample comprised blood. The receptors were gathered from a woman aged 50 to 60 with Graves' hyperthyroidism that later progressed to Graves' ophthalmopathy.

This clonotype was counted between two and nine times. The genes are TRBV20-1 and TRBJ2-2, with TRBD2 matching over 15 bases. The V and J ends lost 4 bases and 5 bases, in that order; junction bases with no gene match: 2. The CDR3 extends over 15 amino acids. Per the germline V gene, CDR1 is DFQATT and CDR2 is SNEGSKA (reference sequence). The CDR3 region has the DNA TGCAGTGCTAAAGGGACTAGCGGGGGGACCGGGGAGCTGTTTTTT. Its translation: CSAKGTSGGTGELFF.

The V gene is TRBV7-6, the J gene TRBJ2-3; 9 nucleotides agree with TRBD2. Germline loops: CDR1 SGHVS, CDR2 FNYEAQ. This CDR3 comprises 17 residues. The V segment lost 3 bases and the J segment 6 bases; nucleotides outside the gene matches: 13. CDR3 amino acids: CASSFPRAGGTGDTQYF. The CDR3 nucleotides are TGTGCCAGCAGCTTCCCAAGGGCGGGGGGGACCGGGGATACGCAGTATTTT.

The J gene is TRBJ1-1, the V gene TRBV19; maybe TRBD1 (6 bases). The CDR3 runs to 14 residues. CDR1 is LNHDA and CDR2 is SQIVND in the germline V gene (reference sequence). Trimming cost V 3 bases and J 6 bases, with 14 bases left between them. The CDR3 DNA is TGTGCCAGTAGTATCAAGGGGGGGTCCGCTGAAGCTTTCTTT. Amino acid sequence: CASSIKGGSAEAFF.

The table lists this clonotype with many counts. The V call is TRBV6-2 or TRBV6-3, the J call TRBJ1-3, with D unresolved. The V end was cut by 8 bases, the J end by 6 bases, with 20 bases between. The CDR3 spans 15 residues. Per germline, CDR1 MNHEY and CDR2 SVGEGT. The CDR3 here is CASLDGVFDENTIYF. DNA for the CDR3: TGTGCCAGCCTGGACGGGGTGTTCGATGAAAACACCATATATTTT.

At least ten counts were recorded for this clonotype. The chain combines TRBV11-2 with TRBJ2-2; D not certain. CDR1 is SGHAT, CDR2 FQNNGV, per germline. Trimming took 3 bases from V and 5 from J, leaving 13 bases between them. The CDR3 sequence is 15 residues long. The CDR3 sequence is CASSLDGPRTGELFF. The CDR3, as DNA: TGTGCCAGCAGCTTGGACGGGCCGAGGACCGGGGAGCTGTTTTTT.

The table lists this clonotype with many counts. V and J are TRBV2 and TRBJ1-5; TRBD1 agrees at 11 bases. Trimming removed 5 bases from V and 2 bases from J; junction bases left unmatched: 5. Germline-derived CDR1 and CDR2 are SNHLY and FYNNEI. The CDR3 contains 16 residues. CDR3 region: CASSTDRGLGNQPQHF. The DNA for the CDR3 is TGTGCCAGCAGTACGGACAGGGGGCTTGGCAATCAGCCCCAGCATTTT.

The CDR3: CSARDNQTRSYNSPLHF. The CDR3 nucleotides are TGCAGTGCTAGAGATAACCAGACTCGCTCTTATAATTCACCCCTCCACTTT. The V call is TRBV20-1, the J call TRBJ1-6; D not resolved. Germline CDR1 reads DFQATT; CDR2 reads SNEGSKA (reference sequence). The CDR3 loop spans 17 amino acids. V dropped 0 bases and J dropped 4 bases, with 16 bases sitting between them.

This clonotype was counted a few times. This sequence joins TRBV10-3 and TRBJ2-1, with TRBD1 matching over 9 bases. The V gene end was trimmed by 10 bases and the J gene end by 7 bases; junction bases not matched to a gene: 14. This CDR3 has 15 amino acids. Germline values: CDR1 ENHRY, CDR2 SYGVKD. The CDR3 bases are TGTGCCACTGGCTTTCCCGGGACAGGGCGAAATGAGCAGTTCTTC. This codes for CATGFPGTGRNEQFF.

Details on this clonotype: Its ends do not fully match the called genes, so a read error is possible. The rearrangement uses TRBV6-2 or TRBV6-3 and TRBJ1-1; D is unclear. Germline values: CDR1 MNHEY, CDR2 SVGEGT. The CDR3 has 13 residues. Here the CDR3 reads CASHHHMNTEALF. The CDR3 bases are TGTGCCAGCCATCACCACATGAACACTGAAGCTCTCTTT.

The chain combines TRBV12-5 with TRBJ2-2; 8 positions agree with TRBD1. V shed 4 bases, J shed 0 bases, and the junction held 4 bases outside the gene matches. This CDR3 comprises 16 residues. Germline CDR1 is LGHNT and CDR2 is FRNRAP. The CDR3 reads CASGSGQVSNTGELFF. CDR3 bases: TGTGCTAGTGGTTCGGGACAGGTTTCGAACACCGGGGAGCTGTTTTTT.

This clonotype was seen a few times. Written as DNA, the CDR3 is TGTGCCAGCTCCCCTGCCGGGACAGAGACAACCGGGGAGCTGTTTTTT. This encodes CASSPAGTETTGELFF. The chain couples TRBV5-5 to TRBJ2-2; the match to TRBD1 covers 7 bases. With V trimmed by 7 bases and J by 5 bases, 14 bases remained unmatched. The germline CDR1 and CDR2 sequences are SGHKS and YYEKEE (reference sequence). CDR3 length: 16 amino acids.

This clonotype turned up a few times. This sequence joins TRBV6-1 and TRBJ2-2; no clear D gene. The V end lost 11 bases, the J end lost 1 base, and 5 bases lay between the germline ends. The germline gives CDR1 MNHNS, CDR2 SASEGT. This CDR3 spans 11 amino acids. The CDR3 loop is CAVRNTGELFF. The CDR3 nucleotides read TGTGCCGTTCGGAACACCGGGGAGCTGTTTTTT.

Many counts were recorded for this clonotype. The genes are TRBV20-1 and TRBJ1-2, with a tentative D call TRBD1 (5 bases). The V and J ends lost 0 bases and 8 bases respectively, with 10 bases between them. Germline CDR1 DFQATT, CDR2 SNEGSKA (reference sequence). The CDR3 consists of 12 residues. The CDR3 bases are TGCAGTGCTAGAGACAGGGACTTGGGCTACACCTTC. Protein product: CSARDRDLGYTF.

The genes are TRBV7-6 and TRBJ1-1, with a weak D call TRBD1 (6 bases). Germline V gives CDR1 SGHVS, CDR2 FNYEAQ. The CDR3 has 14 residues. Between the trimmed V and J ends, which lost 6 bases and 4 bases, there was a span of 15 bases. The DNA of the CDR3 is TGTGCCAGCAGTCGCGGGGGGGCGGTCACTGAAGCTTTCTTT. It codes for CASSRGGAVTEAFF.

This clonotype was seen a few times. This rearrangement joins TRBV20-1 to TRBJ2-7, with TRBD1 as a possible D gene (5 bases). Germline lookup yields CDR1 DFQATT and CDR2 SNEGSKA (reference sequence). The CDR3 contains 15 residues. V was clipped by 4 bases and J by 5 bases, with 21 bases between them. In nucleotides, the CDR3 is TGCAGTGCTATCCGGACATCTCCCTCCCTACACGAGCAGTACTTC. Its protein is CSAIRTSPSLHEQYF.

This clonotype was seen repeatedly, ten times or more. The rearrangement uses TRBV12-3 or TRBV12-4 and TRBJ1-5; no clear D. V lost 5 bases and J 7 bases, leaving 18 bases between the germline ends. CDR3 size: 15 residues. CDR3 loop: CASSRRHGEEQPQHF. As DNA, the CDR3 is TGTGCCAGCAGTCGACGTCACGGTGAGGAGCAGCCCCAGCATTTT.

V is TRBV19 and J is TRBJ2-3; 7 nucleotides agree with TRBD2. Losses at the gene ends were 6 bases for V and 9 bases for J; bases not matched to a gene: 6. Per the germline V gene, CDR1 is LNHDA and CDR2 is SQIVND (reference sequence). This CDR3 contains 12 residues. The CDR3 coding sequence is TGTGCCAGTAGGACACCGCGGGGGACGCAGTATTTT. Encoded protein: CASRTPRGTQYF.

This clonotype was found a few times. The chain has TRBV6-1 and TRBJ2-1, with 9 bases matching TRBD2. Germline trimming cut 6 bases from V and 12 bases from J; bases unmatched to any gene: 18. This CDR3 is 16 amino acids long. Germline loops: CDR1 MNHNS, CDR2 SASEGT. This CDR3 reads CASSSTLAGASKGQFF. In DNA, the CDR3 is TGTGCCAGCAGCTCAACCTTAGCGGGGGCCAGTAAGGGGCAGTTCTTC.